The entry below describes one T cell receptor (beta chain). Its antigen remains unidentified. TCRdb's copy holds only in-frame clones and misses some; the assay was immunoSEQ multiplex PCR. The sample carries about 100,000 clones, 88% recorded once. The sample is drawn from a study of T cell responses to AZD1222 COVID-19 vaccine. The study's findings and limits: White British ancestry dominated among donors, who included more females, and clonal diversity was possibly underestimated. Along spike, vaccine-associated CD4 TCRs were found throughout, with dominance at 160-218 and 743-854. Regions left unmutated in variants are reportedly the target of nearly half of spike-specific TCRs.

This TCR was recovered from an adult in good health. The specimen was peripheral blood, collected on day 0 of AZD1222 vaccination.

CDR3 nucleotide sequence: TGTGCCAGCTCAAGGGACAGTAATTCACCCCTCCACTTT. It codes for CASSRDSNSPLHF. The V and J genes are TRBV18 and TRBJ1-6, with 7 bases that match TRBD1. Germline assignment: CDR1 KGHSH and CDR2 LQKENI. This CDR3 has 13 amino acids. Trimming took 5 bases from V and 6 from J; bases not matched to a gene: 1.